This passage covers 10 T cell receptor beta chains from one sample sequenced in a study of T cells in Graves' hyperthyroidism and ophthalmopathy (dated by TCRdb to the late 2010s). The library was obtained by multiplex PCR. Reads for this sample came from an Illumina HiSeq 2000. Amplification of TCR beta CDR3 regions was carried out from RNA transcripts. For the first round of RT-PCR on the TCR CDR3, the HTBI primer set was used together with the Qiagen OneStep RT-PCR kit. TCRdb's own reprocessing of the public reads used fastp at Q25 and MiXCR and kept productive beta chains. Rows merge per CDR3 protein into single entries with the most common DNA and genes. A total of hundreds of thousands of distinct CDR3 sequences appear in this sample, 11% to 15% of them only once. Approximately 10% of the sample is in the top ten clones. Input material: blood. The receptor set was obtained from a woman aged 18-29 years with Graves' hyperthyroidism.

The chain recombines TRBV6-2 or TRBV6-3 with TRBJ2-5; tentative D call: TRBD1 (6 bases). CDR1 and CDR2 (germline): MNHEY, SVGEGT. Trimming took off 7 bases at V and 1 base at J, with 19 bases between the two ends. The CDR3 covers 16 residues. The CDR3 here is CASTSAGVPLQETQYF. In DNA form, the CDR3 reads TGTGCCAGCACTTCGGCAGGGGTTCCTCTCCAAGAGACCCAGTACTTC.

This clonotype appeared a few times. Given the absence of the conserved phenylalanine or tryptophan at the CDR3 end, a read error is likely. This sequence joins TRBV4-1 and TRBJ1-1; D gene unclear. This CDR3 region has 15 residues. Germline values: CDR1 MGHRA, CDR2 YSYEKL. Trimming removed 1 base from V and 6 bases from J, with 15 bases in between. This CDR3 reads CASSQGSGPLPEAFL. The CDR3 DNA reads TGCGCCAGCAGCCAAGGCTCTGGCCCCCTTCCTGAAGCTTTCCTT.

This clonotype was seen a handful of times. The V call is TRBV30, the J call TRBJ1-2; TRBD1 aligns across 7 bases. Trimming cost V 2 bases and J 8 bases; bases outside gene matches: 5. The CDR3 runs 12 residues. CDR1 and CDR2 from the germline V gene are GTSNPN and SVGIG (reference sequence). The CDR3 region has the DNA TGTGCCTGGAGTCTTACAGGGGCCGGCTACACCTTC. Translation: CAWSLTGAGYTF.

The chain links TRBV19 to TRBJ2-7, with D hard to call. Trimming stripped 4 bases from V and 1 base from J, with 11 bases between. CDR1 is LNHDA, CDR2 SQIVND, per germline (reference sequence). The CDR3 runs to 14 residues. The CDR3 loop is CASSTSGYSYEQYF. In DNA, the CDR3 is TGTGCCAGTAGTACCTCCGGCTATTCCTACGAGCAGTACTTC.

The J gene is TRBJ1-1, the V gene TRBV2; D is undetermined. Germline CDR1 reads SNHLY; CDR2 reads FYNNEI. The CDR3 is 10 residues long. The V gene lost 7 bases and the J gene lost 5 bases, with 5 bases spanning the gap. CDR3 in amino acids: CASTQTEAFF. CDR3 nucleotide sequence: TGTGCCAGCACCCAAACTGAAGCTTTCTTT.

This clonotype came up many times. The J gene is TRBJ2-2, the V gene TRBV27; no clear D gene. CDR1 MNHEY and CDR2 SMNVEV come from the germline V gene (reference sequence). V lost 3 bases and J lost 4, with 6 bases in between. The length of the CDR3 is 13 residues. The CDR3 sequence: CASSFYPTGELFF. The DNA for the CDR3 is TGTGCCAGCAGTTTCTACCCCACCGGGGAGCTGTTTTTT.

This clonotype occurred many times. This rearrangement joins TRBV28 to TRBJ2-3; tentative D call: TRBD2 (6 bases). The ends were cut back, 3 bases at V and 7 bases at J, with 17 bases in the middle. Germline assignment: CDR1 MDHEN and CDR2 SYDVKM. This CDR3 has 15 residues. CDR3 nucleotide sequence: TGTGCCAGCAGTTTCGTCTCCAGGGACTTGAATACGCAGTATTTT. Its translation: CASSFVSRDLNTQYF.

The genes are TRBV7-8 and TRBJ2-7, with D perhaps TRBD1 (5 bases). Trimming left V 4 bases short and J 0 bases short, with 13 bases between. The CDR3 sequence is 15 residues long. From germline, CDR1 is SGHVS and CDR2 FQNEAQ. The CDR3 DNA sequence: TGTGCCAGCAGCTCACGAGACAGCCTCTCCTACGAGCAGTACTTC. Its translation: CASSSRDSLSYEQYF. The variable domain in full, completed from reference TRBV7-8 and TRBJ2-7, reads GAGVSQSPRYKVAKRGQDVALRCDPISGHVSLFWYQQALGQGPEFLTYFQNEAQLDKSGLPSDRFFAERPEGSVSTLKIQRTQQEDSAVYLCASSSRDSLSYEQYFGPGTRLTVT.

This clonotype was detected only a few times. This chain uses TRBV3-1 with TRBJ2-1, with 10 nucleotides matching TRBD2. The CDR3 spans 21 residues. Looked up from germline, CDR1 is LGHDT and CDR2 is YNNKEL (reference sequence). V shed 1 base and J 4 bases; nucleotides not matched to a gene: 19. CDR3 amino acids: CASSQGRLRSGRNALYNEQFF. The CDR3 nucleotides read TGTGCCAGCAGCCAAGGCCGCCTACGTAGCGGGAGGAACGCCTTGTACAATGAGCAGTTCTTC.

The sample holds many counts of this clonotype. The chain carries TRBV7-2 and TRBJ1-1, with D perhaps matching TRBD1 (5 bases). CDR1 is SGHTA and CDR2 is FQGNSA in the germline V gene. The CDR3 has 13 residues. The V end lost 7 bases, the J end lost 4 bases, and 13 bases lay between the germline ends. CDR3 nucleotides: TGTGCCAGCATCCTTCAGGGTGGCACTGAAGCTTTCTTT. Its translation is CASILQGGTEAFF.